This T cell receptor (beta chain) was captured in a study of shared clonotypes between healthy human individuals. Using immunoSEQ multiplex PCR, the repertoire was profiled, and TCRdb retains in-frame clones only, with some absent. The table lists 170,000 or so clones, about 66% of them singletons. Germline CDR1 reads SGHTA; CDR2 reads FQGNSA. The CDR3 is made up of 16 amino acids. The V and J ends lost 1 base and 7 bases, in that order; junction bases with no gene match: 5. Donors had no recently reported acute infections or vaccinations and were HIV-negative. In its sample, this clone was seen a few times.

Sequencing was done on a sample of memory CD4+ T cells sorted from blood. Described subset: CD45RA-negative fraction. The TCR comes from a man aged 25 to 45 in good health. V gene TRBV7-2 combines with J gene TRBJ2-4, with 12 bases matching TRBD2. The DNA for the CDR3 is TGTGCCAGCAGCTTAGGGCTAGCGGGAGGGGATAACATTCAGTACTTC. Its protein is CASSLGLAGGDNIQYF.